This T cell receptor (beta chain) was recorded in a study of blood T cell repertoires in COVID-19 (TCRdb year 2020). Context from the whole study: Collaborator samples came from the United States, Italy and Spain and covered acute and convalescent phases of COVID-19. The material from the prospective study consisted of cDNA or gDNA derived from T cells, B-cell-depleted T cells, or PBMCs. The dataset comprised deeply sampled blood TCRbeta repertoires from subjects exposed to, actively infected with, or recovered from COVID-19. A freely available public database, intended as a resource for researchers studying the immune response to SARS-CoV-2, is where the repertoires were released. The samples were drawn from the first 160 participants of the ongoing ImmuneRACE study and from about 1,200 subjects provided by 6 global collaborators. Sample metadata almost always included a de-identified subject ID, COVID-19 status, age in years and sex. Where available, HLA class I and class II types were obtained from metadata supplied by the sample provider rather than from assay-based typing.

The immunoSEQ Assay, a bias-controlled multiplex PCR, was used to amplify TCRbeta CDR3 regions from genomic DNA. Under the source paper's analysis protocol: Within the assay, amplification of reference gene primers was used to estimate how many nucleated cells each sample contained. Sequence reads were collapsed and filtered to measure the absolute abundance of every unique TCRbeta CDR3 rearrangement. For each sample, productive Simpson clonality was calculated by taking the square root of Simpson's diversity index across productive rearrangements. The table was pulled from immuneACCESS by TCRdb, which kept in-frame rearrangements only. Such tables lose some clones; where checked, under half of the loss comes from unresolved V genes, and the rest has no known cause. V and J calls and clone size follow that table, whereas D and trimming were derived from the DNA. Across this sample there are about 97,000 clones, with around 87% seen only once. About 3% of the sample is taken by the ten largest.

Study-level results and caveats: Clinical and demographic metadata were provided uncurated, with the amount varying by source and participant.

Of note for this clone: No cognate antigen has been identified for it. Base qualities are not provided; no much larger clone lies one nucleotide away.

Collaborating institutions collected whole blood in K2EDTA tubes following their own protocols. For TCRbeta analysis, collaborators shipped samples as frozen whole blood, isolated PBMCs, or DNA extracted from either of those sample types. CDR1 and CDR2, looked up from the germline V gene (reference sequence), are LGHDT and YNNKEL. V is shortened by 3 bases, J by 4 bases, and the region joining them spans 10 bases. From the cysteine up to the phenylalanine, the CDR3 has a length of 14 residues. The retained sequence is limited to the CDR3, 42 bases, with the frame set at the first base. This TCR was sampled from a man aged 45 to 65 with active or convalescent COVID-19. The sequence is built from TRBV3-1 (or the pseudogene TRBV3-2) and TRBJ1-3, and TRBD1 may be the D gene, going by 5 matching bases. Sequencing was carried out using peripheral blood. The DNA sequence reads TGTGCCAGCAGCCAGCAGGGTGGAGGAAACACCATATATTTT. Its coded protein is CASSQQGGGNTIYF.